This T cell receptor beta chain was recorded in a study of T cells in Graves' hyperthyroidism and ophthalmopathy. This clonotype has at least ten counts. Amplified TCR beta CDR3 regions derived from RNA transcripts. TCR CDR3 underwent first-round RT-PCR with the HTBI primer set. Using its own MiXCR run on the multiplex PCR reads, TCRdb lists one record per CDR3 protein. Here the sample spans roughly 110,000 distinct CDR3 sequences, approximately 15% being singletons. The CDR3 length is 14 residues. The germline gives CDR1 MNHNS, CDR2 SASEGT. J lost 5 bases, V lost 5 bases, and 5 bases had no gene match.

The receptor was isolated from a woman in her forties or fifties with Graves' hyperthyroidism. This rearrangement joins TRBV6-1 to TRBJ2-5; 10 bases align to TRBD1. The sequencing sample was made of blood. The CDR3 loop is CASSRDRGRETQYF. The CDR3 DNA is TGTGCCAGCAGTCGAGACAGGGGGCGCGAGACCCAGTACTTC.